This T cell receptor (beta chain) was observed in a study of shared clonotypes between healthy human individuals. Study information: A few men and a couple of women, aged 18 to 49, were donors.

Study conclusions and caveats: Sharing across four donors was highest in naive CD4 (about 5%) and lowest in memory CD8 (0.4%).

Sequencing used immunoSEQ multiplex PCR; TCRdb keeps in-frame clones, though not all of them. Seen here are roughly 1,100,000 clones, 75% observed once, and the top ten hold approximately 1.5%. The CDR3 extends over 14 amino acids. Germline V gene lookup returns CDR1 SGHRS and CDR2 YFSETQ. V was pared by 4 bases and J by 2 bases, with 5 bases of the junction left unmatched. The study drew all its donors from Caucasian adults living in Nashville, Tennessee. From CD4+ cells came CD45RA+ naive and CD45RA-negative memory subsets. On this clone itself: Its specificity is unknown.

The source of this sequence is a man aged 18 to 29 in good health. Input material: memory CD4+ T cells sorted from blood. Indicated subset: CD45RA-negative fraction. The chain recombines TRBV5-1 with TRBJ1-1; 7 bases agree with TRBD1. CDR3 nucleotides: TGCGCCAGCAGCGGTGACAGGGCAAACACTGAAGCTTTCTTT. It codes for CASSGDRANTEAFF.